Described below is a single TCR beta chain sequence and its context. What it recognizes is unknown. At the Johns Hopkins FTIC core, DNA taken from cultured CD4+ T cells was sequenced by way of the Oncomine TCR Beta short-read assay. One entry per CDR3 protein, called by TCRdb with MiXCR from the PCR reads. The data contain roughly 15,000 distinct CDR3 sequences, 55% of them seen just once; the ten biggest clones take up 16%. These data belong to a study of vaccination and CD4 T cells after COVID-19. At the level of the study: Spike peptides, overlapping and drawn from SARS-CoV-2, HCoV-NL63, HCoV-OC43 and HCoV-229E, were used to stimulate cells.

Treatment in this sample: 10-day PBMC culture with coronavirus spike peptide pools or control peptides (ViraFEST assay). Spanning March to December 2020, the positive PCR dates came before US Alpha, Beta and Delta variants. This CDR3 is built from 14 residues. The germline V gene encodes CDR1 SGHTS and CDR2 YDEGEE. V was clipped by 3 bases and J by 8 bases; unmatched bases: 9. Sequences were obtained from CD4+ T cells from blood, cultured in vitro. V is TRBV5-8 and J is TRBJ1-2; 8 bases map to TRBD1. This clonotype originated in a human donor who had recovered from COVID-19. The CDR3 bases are TGTGCCAGCAGCTGGACAGGGCCGAGTAGGGGCTACACCTTC. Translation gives CASSWTGPSRGYTF.